This TCR beta chain was documented in a study of Graves' ophthalmopathy and Graves' hyperthyroidism. Study context: Peripheral blood sampling occurred at initial diagnosis, before any treatment. Whole-study results and caveats: In predicting ophthalmopathy progression, the model reached about 69% sensitivity and approximately 72% specificity.

The CDR3 sequence is 14 residues long. Germline-derived CDR1 and CDR2 are MGHDK and SYGVNS. Deletions cut 4 bases from V and 2 bases from J, with 9 bases between. Concerning this clonotype: Its antigen is not known.

A duration under 3 months, NOSPECS ≥4, CAS ≥3 and moderate-to-severe activity characterized the donors with ophthalmopathy. The evidence that diagnosis relied on was clinical symptoms, serum thyroxine, TRAb, thyroid ultrasound and orbital computed tomography. TCR beta CDR3 regions were amplified from RNA transcripts. HTBI-primed RT-PCR formed the first round, and a multiplex PCR formed the second. TCRdb reprocessed the multiplex PCR reads with MiXCR, giving one entry per CDR3 protein. In the table there are more than 550,000 distinct CDR3 sequences, over 40% of which are singletons. Sequenced: peripheral blood. This receptor was taken from an adult man with Graves' ophthalmopathy. The V call is TRBV25-1, the J call TRBJ1-3; perhaps TRBD1 as D (5 bases). The CDR3 sequence: CASSVRGAGNTIYF. The CDR3 DNA is TGTGCCAGCAGTGTGCGGGGGGCTGGAAACACCATATATTTT.